These 22 T cell receptor beta chains share one sample of origin, sequenced in a study of T cell responses to AZD1222 COVID-19 vaccine. Only in-frame clones appear in the TCRdb table, and some are missing; sequencing was by immunoSEQ multiplex PCR. The table shows about 94,000 clones, with about 85% occurring only once. The sample here was peripheral blood, taken 28 days after the second AZD1222 dose. The receptors were gathered from an adult who received the AZD1222 COVID-19 vaccine.

The rearrangement links TRBV29-1 to TRBJ1-2; no definite D call. Germline-derived CDR1 and CDR2 are SQVTM and ANQGSEA. The CDR3 contains 13 residues. Trimming removed 4 bases at V and 3 bases at J, with 12 bases between. CDR3 DNA: TGCAGCGTTGGCGGGGTGTGGGACTATGGCTACACCTTC. It encodes CSVGGVWDYGYTF. The full variable domain, completed using reference TRBV29-1 and TRBJ1-2, is SAVISQKPSRDICQRGTSLTIQCQVDSQVTMMFWYRQQPGQSLTLIATANQGSEATYESGFVIDKFPISRPNLTFSTLTVSNMSPEDSSIYLCSVGGVWDYGYTFGSGTRLTVV.

The table lists this clone with a few counts. The J gene is TRBJ2-1, the V gene TRBV28; tentatively, D is TRBD2 (5 bases). Trimming pared 3 bases from V and 5 bases from J, leaving 11 bases between. CDR1 is MDHEN, CDR2 SYDVKM, per germline. The CDR3 extends over 14 amino acids. The DNA for the CDR3 is TGTGCCAGCAGTTTTCCGGACGGGGACAATGAGCAGTTCTTC. Residues: CASSFPDGDNEQFF.

J is TRBJ2-2 and V is TRBV29-1, with 12 bases matching TRBD2. CDR1 SQVTM and CDR2 ANQGSEA come from the germline V gene. This CDR3 comprises 15 residues. Trimming cost V 7 bases and J 4 bases; bases outside gene matches: 7. The CDR3 here is CSAGLAGFGTGELFF. DNA of the CDR3: TGCAGCGCCGGACTAGCGGGGTTCGGCACCGGGGAGCTGTTTTTT.

The rearrangement links TRBV19 to TRBJ1-5, with D uncertain. V lost 6 bases and J 4 bases, leaving 7 bases between the germline ends. The germline V gene encodes CDR1 LNHDA and CDR2 SQIVND (reference sequence). The CDR3 has 12 amino acids. The CDR3 region has the DNA TGTGCCAGTAGATACCTGAATCAGCCCCAGCATTTT. Translation: CASRYLNQPQHF.

The chain links TRBV5-4 to TRBJ2-3; 7 positions agree with TRBD2. J lost 6 bases, V lost 2 bases, and 12 bases had no gene match. The CDR3 loop spans 16 amino acids. CDR1 and CDR2 from the germline V gene are SGHNT and YYREEE (reference sequence). CDR3 sequence reads: CASSFPADPAGDTQYF. CDR3 DNA sequence: TGTGCCAGCAGCTTCCCGGCGGACCCAGCGGGGGATACGCAGTATTTT.

This chain joins TRBV7-2 and TRBJ2-2, with a possible D match to TRBD1 (5 bases). The ends were cut back, 1 base at V and 4 bases at J, with 13 bases in the middle. In germline, CDR1 is SGHTA, CDR2 FQGNSA. The CDR3 is 16 residues long. For the CDR3, the DNA is TGTGCCAGCAGCTTAGGCCGGCAGGGCCCCACCGGGGAGCTGTTTTTT. Translation: CASSLGRQGPTGELFF. Based on the CDR3 plus reference TRBV7-2 and TRBJ2-2, the full variable domain is GAGVSQSPSNKVTEKGKDVELRCDPISGHTALYWYRQSLGQGLEFLIYFQGNSAPDKSGLPSDRFSAERTGGSVSTLTIQRTQQEDSAVYLCASSLGRQGPTGELFFGEGSRLTVL.

The DNA of the CDR3 is TGCAGCGCTGCTCCAACCGCTAGCGGGAGGTACCAAGAGACCCAGTACTTC. Residues: CSAAPTASGRYQETQYF. The V gene is TRBV29-1, the J gene TRBJ2-5; 11 nucleotides match TRBD2. Looked up from germline, CDR1 is SQVTM and CDR2 is ANQGSEA. The CDR3 is 17 residues long. V gave up 7 bases and J gave up 0 bases; unmatched junction bases: 13.

The rearrangement links TRBV6-1 to TRBJ2-5; D unclear. The CDR3 is made up of 14 amino acids. The germline gives CDR1 MNHNS, CDR2 SASEGT. Trimming shortened V by 5 bases and J by 1 base, and 11 bases separated the two germline ends. The DNA of the CDR3 is TGTGCCAGCAGTTATTCCGCCTCCCAAGAGACCCAGTACTTC. It encodes CASSYSASQETQYF.

The table lists this clone with a few counts. This chain joins TRBV9 and TRBJ2-7, with a possible D match to TRBD2 (6 bases). CDR3 size: 14 residues. The germline gives CDR1 SGDLS, CDR2 YYNGEE. V dropped 4 bases and J dropped 7 bases, with 18 bases sitting between them. The CDR3 coding sequence is TGTGCCAGCAGCCCCCCCACCTCTAGCGCTGAGCAGTACTTC. It codes for CASSPPTSSAEQYF.

The chain employs TRBV13 and TRBJ2-1; 8 positions match TRBD2. The germline V gene has CDR1 PRHDT and CDR2 FYEKMQ (reference sequence). The CDR3 is made up of 15 amino acids. Germline trimming cut 1 base from V and 8 bases from J; bases unmatched to any gene: 7. This CDR3 reads CASSLVAGGRDEQFF. The CDR3 bases are TGTGCCAGCAGCTTAGTCGCGGGAGGTCGCGATGAGCAGTTCTTC.

This clone was detected once. V is TRBV28 and J is TRBJ2-7; 7 nucleotides line up with TRBD1. This CDR3 region has 14 residues. Per germline, CDR1 MDHEN and CDR2 SYDVKM. J lost 4 bases, V lost 4 bases, and 7 bases had no gene match. Here the CDR3 reads CASSSGQFFYEQYF. CDR3 nucleotides: TGTGCCAGCAGTTCGGGACAGTTCTTTTACGAGCAGTACTTC.

The CDR3 sequence is CASSSGPDRARGSPLHF. For the CDR3, the DNA is TGTGCCAGCAGTTCCGGCCCGGACAGGGCTCGGGGTTCACCCCTCCACTTT. J is TRBJ1-6 and V is TRBV28; 8 bases are shared with TRBD1. The CDR3 loop spans 17 amino acids. The ends lost 4 bases at V and 9 bases at J; junction bases unmatched: 14. Per germline, CDR1 MDHEN and CDR2 SYDVKM.

The chain recombines TRBV28 with TRBJ1-1; weak D call: TRBD1 (6 bases). The CDR3 length is 13 residues. Per the germline V gene, CDR1 is MDHEN and CDR2 is SYDVKM. V lost 8 bases to trimming and J lost 1 base, with 11 bases between them. CDR3 bases: TGTGCCAGCCGGGAACAGGGGAACACTGAAGCTTTCTTT. Translated: CASREQGNTEAFF.

This clone occurred a few times. J is TRBJ1-5 and V is TRBV28; D not resolved. The CDR3 covers 17 residues. Per the germline V gene, CDR1 is MDHEN and CDR2 is SYDVKM. V was cut by 6 bases and J by 0 bases, with 18 bases left in between. The CDR3 spells CASSPWALTNSNQPQHF. The CDR3 nucleotides read TGTGCCAGCAGCCCCTGGGCCCTTACGAATAGCAATCAGCCCCAGCATTTT. The variable domain in full, with the rest retrieved from reference TRBV28 and TRBJ1-5, is DVKVTQSSRYLVKRTGEKVFLECVQDMDHENMFWYRQDPGLGLRLIYFSYDVKMKEKGDIPEGYSVSREKKERFSLILESASTNQTSMYLCASSPWALTNSNQPQHFGDGTRLSIL.

The chain employs TRBV6-5 and TRBJ2-3; maybe TRBD2 (5 bases). The CDR3 runs to 16 residues. V lost 0 bases, J lost 0 bases, and 10 bases lay in between. CDR1 MNHEY and CDR2 SVGAGI come from the germline V gene. CDR3 in amino acids: CASSYSTGSSTDTQYF. CDR3 bases: TGTGCCAGCAGTTACTCGACGGGATCTAGCACAGATACGCAGTATTTT.

The chain combines TRBV14 with TRBJ2-1; TRBD2 matches 8 bases. Losses at the gene ends were 2 bases for V and 9 bases for J; bases not matched to a gene: 3. CDR3 length: 13 residues. Germline assignment: CDR1 SGHDN and CDR2 FVKESK. The CDR3 spells CASSQILAAEQFF. The CDR3 bases are TGTGCCAGCAGCCAAATACTAGCGGCTGAGCAGTTCTTC. Based on the CDR3 plus reference TRBV14 and TRBJ2-1, the full variable domain is EAGVTQFPSHSVIEKGQTVTLRCDPISGHDNLYWYRRVMGKEIKFLLHFVKESKQDESGMPNNRFLAERTGGTYSTLKVQPAELEDSGVYFCASSQILAAEQFFGPGTRLTVL.

The genes are TRBV20-1 and TRBJ1-1; D gene unclear. This CDR3 comprises 11 residues. Trimming stripped 2 bases from V and 6 bases from J, with 7 bases between. Germline V lookup: CDR1 DFQATT, CDR2 SNEGSKA (reference sequence). CDR3 in amino acids: CSARQVPEAFF. The CDR3 DNA sequence: TGCAGTGCTAGACAGGTCCCTGAAGCTTTCTTT.

This chain uses TRBV5-4 with TRBJ2-1; a possible D gene is TRBD2 (6 bases). Germline V gene lookup returns CDR1 SGHNT and CDR2 YYREEE (reference sequence). V lost 4 bases to trimming and J lost 10 bases, with 9 bases between them. The CDR3 consists of 11 residues. The CDR3 DNA sequence: TGTGCCAGCAGCCGGGGGAGGGAGCAGTTCTTC. The encoded protein is CASSRGREQFF.

The J gene is TRBJ2-7, the V gene TRBV9, with D perhaps matching TRBD1 (8 bases). Germline lookup yields CDR1 SGDLS and CDR2 YYNGEE. Deletions cut 3 bases from V and 3 bases from J, with 16 bases between. The CDR3 sequence is 15 residues long. The DNA for the CDR3 is TGTGCCAGCAGCGCATACAGGGGGGGTCACTACGAGCAGTACTTC. Amino acid sequence: CASSAYRGGHYEQYF.

This chain connects TRBV7-8 to TRBJ2-1; D possibly corresponds to TRBD1 (6 bases). Germline CDR1 and CDR2: SGHVS and FQNEAQ. The CDR3 sequence is 15 residues long. The V end was cut by 1 base, the J end by 9 bases, with 16 bases between. The CDR3 loop is CASSLEPTRGGEQFF. Written as DNA, the CDR3 is TGTGCCAGCAGCTTAGAGCCCACCAGGGGCGGTGAGCAGTTCTTC.

This clone turned up a few times. The chain combines TRBV7-9 with TRBJ1-5; 12 bases agree with TRBD1. The CDR3 contains 16 residues. The V gene end was trimmed by 8 bases and the J gene end by 1 base; junction bases not matched to a gene: 6. Germline V gene lookup returns CDR1 SEHNR and CDR2 FQNEAQ (reference sequence). CDR3 sequence (DNA): TGTGCCAGCGGGGGGACAGGGGGCAGGAGCAATCAGCCCCAGCATTTT. Its protein product is CASGGTGGRSNQPQHF.

This clone has just one count. This chain links TRBV4-1 with TRBJ2-1, with D possibly TRBD2 on 6 matching bases. CDR3 length equals 19 residues. Trimming shortened V by 0 bases and J by 4 bases, and 22 bases separated the two germline ends. CDR1 and CDR2 from the germline V gene are MGHRA and YSYEKL. This chain's CDR3 is CASSQETAGQVPIYNEQFF. For the CDR3, the DNA is TGCGCCAGCAGCCAAGAGACCGCGGGGCAGGTTCCCATTTACAATGAGCAGTTCTTC.